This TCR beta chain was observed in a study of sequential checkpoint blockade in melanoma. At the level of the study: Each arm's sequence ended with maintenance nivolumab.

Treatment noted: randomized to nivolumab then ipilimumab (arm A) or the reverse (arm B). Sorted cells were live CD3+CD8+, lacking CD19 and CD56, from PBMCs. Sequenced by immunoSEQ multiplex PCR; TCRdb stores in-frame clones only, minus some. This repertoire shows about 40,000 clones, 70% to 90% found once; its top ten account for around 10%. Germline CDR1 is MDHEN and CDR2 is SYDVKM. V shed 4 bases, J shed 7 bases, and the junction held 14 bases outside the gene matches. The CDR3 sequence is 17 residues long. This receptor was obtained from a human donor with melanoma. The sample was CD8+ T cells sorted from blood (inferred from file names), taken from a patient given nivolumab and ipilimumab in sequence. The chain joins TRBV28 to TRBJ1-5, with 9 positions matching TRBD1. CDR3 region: CASSSNPGQGTWQPQHF. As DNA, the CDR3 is TGTGCCAGCAGTTCAAATCCGGGACAGGGTACGTGGCAGCCCCAGCATTTT.